The 2 T cell receptor beta chains reported below all come from one sample, sequenced in a study of T cell repertoires in cytomegalovirus infection. TCRdb redid the calling of the reads with MiXCR, one entry per CDR3 protein. The sample has 650,000 to 850,000 distinct CDR3 sequences; almost 30% are singletons. These receptors' targets are unknown. This material consisted of cultured CD8+ T cells from PBMCs, taken from culture after CMV antigen stimulation. Receptor source: a human donor in good health (CMV status not recorded). Some clones in this sample may be carry-over from other donors' samples.

This clonotype was found a few times. The chain carries TRBV5-5 and TRBJ2-6, with 9 bases that match TRBD2. The germline V gene has CDR1 SGHKS and CDR2 YYEKEE (reference sequence). J lost 4 bases, V lost 0 bases, and 11 bases had no gene match. The CDR3 runs to 19 residues. The CDR3, as DNA: TGTGCCAGCAGCTTGGATGGGACTAGCTCCCTAGGGGGGGCCAACGTCCTGACTTTC. It translates to CASSLDGTSSLGGANVLTF.

This clonotype was counted only a few times. This chain joins TRBV20-1 and TRBJ2-7; no definite D call. With 6 bases removed from V and 2 bases from J, the gap between germline ends came to 11 bases. The CDR3 runs 12 residues. Germline assignment: CDR1 DFQATT and CDR2 SNEGSKA (reference sequence). The CDR3 region is CSAQWVTYEQYF. CDR3 DNA sequence: TGCAGTGCCCAGTGGGTCACCTACGAGCAGTACTTC.